Below are 24 T cell receptor beta chains sequenced from a single sample in a study of T cells expressing NK-cell markers (dated by TCRdb to about 2020). The library was obtained by 5' RACE. Instrument on record: Illumina HiSeq 2000. TCRdb reprocessed the reads and lists each CDR3 protein sequence as a single entry, with no DNA. The sample table gives about 150,000 distinct CDR3 sequences. The ten largest clones represent roughly 12% of the sample. The sequencing input was blood T cells: a sorted CD56 or NKG2C T cell subset, CD4+ or CD8+ T cells, or bulk PBMC T cells (not recorded which). The receptor set was obtained from a man aged 18-30 years in good health. Donor details come from another sample of the same person, matched by shared clones.

This rearrangement joins TRBV28 to TRBJ2-5. Per the germline V gene, CDR1 is MDHEN and CDR2 is SYDVKM. The CDR3 is 14 residues long. The CDR3 is CASSLEAAQETQYF.

The rearrangement links TRBV29-1 to TRBJ2-2. The CDR3 is 11 amino acids. CDR1 is SQVTM, CDR2 ANQGSEA, per germline. The CDR3 loop is CSRLWEGELFF.

J is TRBJ2-7 and V is TRBV5-1; lacking DNA, the TRBD2 call made by TCRdb goes unchecked. Germline CDR1 is SGHRS and CDR2 is YFSETQ. The length of the CDR3 is 14 residues. The CDR3 sequence: CASRKAGESYEQYF.

This chain connects TRBV19 to TRBJ2-3; TCRdb's D gene call, TRBD2, goes unchecked for lack of DNA. The CDR3 is 16 amino acids. Germline CDR1 LNHDA, CDR2 SQIVND (reference sequence). CDR3 loop: CASSTLAGVTTDTQYF.

V is TRBV29-1 and J is TRBJ2-3. This CDR3 contains 14 residues. Looked up from germline, CDR1 is SQVTM and CDR2 is ANQGSEA. The chain's CDR3 is CSVGFDSGTDTQYF.

The chain uses TRBV6-5 and TRBJ2-3; checking the TCRdb D call of TRBD2 is not possible without DNA. Per the germline V gene, CDR1 is MNHEY and CDR2 is SVGAGI. This CDR3 has 14 residues. CDR3 sequence: CASSSRHSPDTQYF.

The gene calls are TRBV4-1 and TRBJ2-1; TCRdb's assignment of TRBD1 cannot be checked, as there is no DNA. CDR3 length equals 16 residues. Germline V CDR1 and CDR2: MGHRA, YSYEKL. The CDR3: CASSLVGGPTKDEQFF.

The chain recombines TRBV27 with TRBJ2-2; the D gene TCRdb calls, TRBD2, cannot be checked with no DNA. The CDR3 runs 16 residues. Germline V gene data show CDR1 as MNHEY and CDR2 as SMNVEV (reference sequence). CDR3 loop: CASRSRASGSTGELFF.

V is TRBV9 and J is TRBJ2-1. The V gene's germline CDR1 is SGDLS and CDR2 YYNGEE. The CDR3 contains 15 residues. CDR3 sequence reads: CASSVGSTDHNEQFF.

The rearrangement joins TRBV10-3 to TRBJ2-5; the TCRdb D gene call, TRBD1, has no DNA to confirm it. Germline loops: CDR1 ENHRY, CDR2 SYGVKD. The CDR3 sequence is 13 residues long. The CDR3 protein is CAINGQPQETQYF.

The chain carries TRBV12-3 or TRBV12-4 and TRBJ2-1; the D call from TCRdb, TRBD2, cannot be confirmed without DNA. This CDR3 contains 14 residues. CDR3 sequence: CASSWEGNYNEQFF.

This chain joins TRBV7-6 and TRBJ2-1; checking the TCRdb D call of TRBD1 is not possible without DNA. Germline CDR1 reads SGHVS; CDR2 reads FNYEAQ. The CDR3 length is 16 residues. The CDR3 loop is CASSHDRGKAANEQFF.

The chain couples TRBV28 to TRBJ2-7. Germline-derived CDR1 and CDR2 are MDHEN and SYDVKM. This CDR3 contains 15 residues. The CDR3 sequence is CASSFSGSTYYEQYF.

The genes are TRBV6-2 or TRBV6-3 and TRBJ2-5; without DNA, the TCRdb call of TRBD1 cannot be checked. The germline V gene encodes CDR1 MNHEY and CDR2 SVGEGT. The CDR3 contains 16 residues. The CDR3 is CASSPTFAPDRETQYF.

Here the CDR3 reads CASTRQDADQPQHF. The rearrangement uses TRBV12-3 or TRBV12-4 and TRBJ1-5; checking the TCRdb D call of TRBD1 is not possible without DNA. This CDR3 spans 14 amino acids.

J is TRBJ2-1 and V is TRBV29-1; TCRdb picks TRBD2, but there is no DNA to check that call. Looked up from germline, CDR1 is SQVTM and CDR2 is ANQGSEA. The CDR3 totals 16 residues. Here the CDR3 reads CSVDGASGRVYNEQFF.

This chain uses TRBV3-1 with TRBJ2-3; TCRdb designates TRBD2, a call that cannot be tested without DNA. Germline V gives CDR1 LGHDT, CDR2 YNNKEL (reference sequence). The CDR3 totals 15 residues. CDR3 sequence: CASSQVLADTDTQYF.

The rearrangement links TRBV5-4 to TRBJ2-1. Germline loops: CDR1 SGHNT, CDR2 YYREEE (reference sequence). The CDR3 extends over 16 amino acids. The CDR3 spells CASSLLVGVSYNEQFF. Looking up the rest from reference TRBV5-4 and TRBJ2-1 gives the full variable domain: ETGVTQSPTHLIKTRGQQVTLRCSSQSGHNTVSWYQQALGQGPQFIFQYYREEENGRGNFPPRFSGLQFPNYSSELNVNALELDDSALYLCASSLLVGVSYNEQFFGPGTRLTVL.

The V gene is TRBV29-1, the J gene TRBJ1-2. CDR3 length: 14 amino acids. Germline lookup yields CDR1 SQVTM and CDR2 ANQGSEA. CDR3 protein: CSVDRVSTNYGYTF.

The CDR3 here is CASSSSDRVTGELFF. The chain couples TRBV12-3 or TRBV12-4 to TRBJ2-2; the D gene TCRdb calls, TRBD1, cannot be checked with no DNA. The CDR3 is 15 amino acids.

The rearrangement links TRBV7-3 to TRBJ1-3. The CDR3 has 15 amino acids. Germline CDR1 and CDR2: SGHTA and FQGTGA. CDR3 amino acids: CASSLSGGFGNTIYF.

V gene TRBV2 combines with J gene TRBJ2-1; TCRdb names TRBD1, which stays unverified in the absence of DNA. Germline V gene lookup returns CDR1 SNHLY and CDR2 FYNNEI. The length of the CDR3 is 15 residues. CDR3 sequence reads: CASRYETGSSNEQFF.

V gene TRBV7-6 combines with J gene TRBJ2-1; there is no DNA to check the TCRdb D call of TRBD2. CDR1 SGHVS and CDR2 FNYEAQ come from the germline V gene. The CDR3 loop spans 16 amino acids. CDR3 sequence: CASSPLTSGNYNEQFF.

The V and J genes are TRBV12-3 or TRBV12-4 and TRBJ2-1; TCRdb's D call of TRBD2 is untestable without DNA. The CDR3 is 14 amino acids. The CDR3 protein is CASSFGRSLNEQFF.